This T cell receptor beta chain emerged from a study of blood T cell repertoires in COVID-19. This CDR3 is 14 amino acids long. The V gene's germline CDR1 is SEHNR and CDR2 FQNEAQ (reference sequence). With 5 bases clipped from V and 7 bases from J, the junction kept 5 bases outside the gene matches. Participants, 18 to 89 years old, spanned 25 or so US areas. The method was immunoSEQ multiplex PCR; TCRdb's version includes in-frame clones alone and lacks a portion of them. The repertoire consists of 210,000 or so clones, with 80% occurring once and the leading ten covering about 4%. The chain carries TRBV7-9 and TRBJ1-4; 9 nucleotides agree with TRBD1. The clonotype comes from a man aged 25-45 years with acute COVID-19. Sequenced sample: PBMCs or T cells enriched from blood (not recorded which). The CDR3 nucleotides are TGTGCCAGCAGCCGCGACAGGGGGAGTGAAAAACTGTTTTTT. Translated: CASSRDRGSEKLFF.